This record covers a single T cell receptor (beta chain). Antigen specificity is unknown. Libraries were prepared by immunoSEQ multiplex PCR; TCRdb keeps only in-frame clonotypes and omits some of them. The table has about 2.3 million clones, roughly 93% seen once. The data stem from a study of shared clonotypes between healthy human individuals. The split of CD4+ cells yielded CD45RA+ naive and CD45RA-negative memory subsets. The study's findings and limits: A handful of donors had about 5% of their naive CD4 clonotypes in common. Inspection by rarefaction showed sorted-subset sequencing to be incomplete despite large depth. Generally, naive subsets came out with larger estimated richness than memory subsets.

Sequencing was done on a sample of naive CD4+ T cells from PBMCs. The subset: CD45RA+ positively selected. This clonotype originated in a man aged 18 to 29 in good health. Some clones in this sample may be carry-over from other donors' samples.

CDR3 nucleotide sequence: TGCGCCAGCAGCGGGGGACTTGGCGGCACTGAAGCTTTCTTT. Amino acid sequence: CASSGGLGGTEAFF. This sequence joins TRBV5-1 and TRBJ1-1; possible D gene TRBD1, 5 bases. The germline CDR1 and CDR2 sequences are SGHRS and YFSETQ. CDR3 size: 14 residues. V gave up 4 bases and J gave up 4 bases, with 14 bases separating them.